The following is a TCR beta chain sequence with its context. This record comes from a study of blood T cell repertoires in COVID-19. Germline CDR1 and CDR2: LNHDA and SQIVND (reference sequence). CDR3 length equals 14 residues. The germline V and J ends were trimmed by 5 bases and 3 bases, with 14 bases remaining between them. Libraries were prepared by immunoSEQ multiplex PCR; TCRdb keeps only in-frame clonotypes and omits some of them. The sample includes more than 200,000 clones, around 87% of them seen just once. The clonotype was recovered from a woman aged 45-65 years with COVID-19, enrolled during active disease. The sequencing input was peripheral blood. The chain carries TRBV19 and TRBJ2-7, with D possibly TRBD1 on 5 matching bases. DNA of the CDR3: TGTGCCAGTAGTCAGGGAACTCGGCTCTACGAGCAGTACTTC. It yields the protein CASSQGTRLYEQYF.